A selection of T cell receptor beta chains follows, all from one sample in a study of T cell changes during pregnancy in multiple sclerosis. This table comes from immunoSEQ multiplex PCR, and its TCRdb copy is limited to in-frame clones, with some not included. The top ten hold over 1% of the sample, which has around 68,000 clones, 90% to 95% seen once. The sequencing here drew on peripheral blood, taken after pregnancy. All receptors come from a female donor in good health, enrolled as a control in a pregnancy study. The CDR3 runs from the conserved cysteine through the conserved F or W. The D gene is left open where the match is weak. Only some rows state a clone size, as once, few, many or a class for expanded clones.

DNA,CDR3,J,V,D,size
TGCGCCAGCAGCTTGGTACAGGAAAATTCACCCCTCCACTTT,CASSLVQENSPLHF,TRBJ1-6,TRBV5-1,.,.
TGTGCCAGCAGCCAAGACAGTCTCTCTGGGGCCAACGTCCTGACTTTC,CASSQDSLSGANVLTF,TRBJ2-6,TRBV4-2,.,.
TGCGCCAGCAGCATACCGACAGGGGGCACTGAAGCTTTCTTT,CASSIPTGGTEAFF,TRBJ1-1,TRBV5-1,TRBD1,once
TGTGCCAGCAGTGACAGACTAGCGGGGGCTTCGGGAGAGCAGTACTTC,CASSDRLAGASGEQYF,TRBJ2-7,TRBV6-1,TRBD2,.
TGTGCCAGCAGCCCCAGCCAAGACAGGCTTAGTAATGGCTACACCTTC,CASSPSQDRLSNGYTF,TRBJ1-2,TRBV7-2,.,.
TGTGCCTGGAGTGTAAAGGGGGAAGGCTATGGCTACACCTTC,CAWSVKGEGYGYTF,TRBJ1-2,TRBV30,.,few
TGTGCCAGCAGCGAAACTAGCGGGGGGGCCCCCTTACAAGAGACCCAGTACTTC,CASSETSGGAPLQETQYF,TRBJ2-5,TRBV7-9,TRBD2,once
TGTGCTAGCAGCTTAGCACAGGGCTACGAGCAGTACTTC,CASSLAQGYEQYF,TRBJ2-7,TRBV7-7,.,.
TGTGCCTGGACCGGGGACTTTGATTCACCCCTCCACTTT,CAWTGDFDSPLHF,TRBJ1-6,TRBV30,.,.
TGTGCCAGCAGCTACTACCGGGACATAAGGGAGATACAAGAGACCCAGTACTTC,CASSYYRDIREIQETQYF,TRBJ2-5,TRBV7-2,.,.
TGTGCCATCAGTGAGTCGACCGAAAGGGGGCTAAGAATGGAGACCCAGTACTTC,CAISESTERGLRMETQYF,TRBJ2-5,TRBV10-3,TRBD1,.
TGTGCCAGCAGCTTGGGTCTGGGGGGGGTGAACACCGGGGAGCTGTTTTTT,CASSLGLGGVNTGELFF,TRBJ2-2,TRBV5-4,TRBD2,.
TGTGCCAGCAGTGAAGCCCTGAGAGAAAACATTCAGTACTTC,CASSEALRENIQYF,TRBJ2-4,TRBV25-1,.,.
TGTGCCAGCATTCCACAGATACGCTATGGCTACACCTTC,CASIPQIRYGYTF,TRBJ1-2,TRBV2,.,once
TGTGCCAGCAGCTCCCCCCATCCGAACTCAGATACGCAGTATTTT,CASSSPHPNSDTQYF,TRBJ2-3,TRBV13,.,.
TGCGCCAGCAGCTTGGCCCCGAGCTCCTATAATTCACCCCTCCACTTT,CASSLAPSSYNSPLHF,TRBJ1-6,TRBV5-1,.,.
TGTGCCTGGAGTGCGAGGCGACAGGGGATAGGGAATCAGCCCCAGCATTTT,CAWSARRQGIGNQPQHF,TRBJ1-5,TRBV30,TRBD1,.
TGTGCCAGCAGCTGGGGGACAGGGGAAGAGACCCAGTACTTC,CASSWGTGEETQYF,TRBJ2-5,TRBV5-6,TRBD1,once
TGTGCCAGCAGCTTAGCGGGGGGGAACACAGATACGCAGTATTTT,CASSLAGGNTDTQYF,TRBJ2-3,TRBV7-3,TRBD2,once
TGTGCCAGCAGTTTATTTGGAGGGTTGGGCTACACCTTC,CASSLFGGLGYTF,TRBJ1-2,TRBV28,.,once
TGTGCCAGCAGCTACCGAAGGACTAGCGGGGGCGACGCGGGTGAGCAGTTCTTC,CASSYRRTSGGDAGEQFF,TRBJ2-1,TRBV7-2,TRBD2,.
TGTGCCAGCAGCTCGGGACACACCACTGAAGCTTTCTTT,CASSSGHTTEAFF,TRBJ1-1,TRBV7-3,.,.
TGTGCCAGCAGTACCCCAAGGAGGGGCTCTGGCTACACCTTC,CASSTPRRGSGYTF,TRBJ1-2,TRBV27,.,.
TGTGCCAGTAGGGGCCCCTCCGCCGGCCAGGCCCAGCATTTT,CASRGPSAGQAQHF,TRBJ1-5,TRBV19,.,.
TGTGCCAGTAGTGTAGTATTACGGGTCTCTGGGGCCAACGTCCTGACTTTC,CASSVVLRVSGANVLTF,TRBJ2-6,TRBV19,.,.
TGTGCCAGTAGTTCAGGGGTCCAAGAGACCCAGTACTTC,CASSSGVQETQYF,TRBJ2-5,TRBV19,.,.
TGCGCCAGCAGCCAAGGGGGCGGCCCTACGATGGAGCAGTACTTC,CASSQGGGPTMEQYF,TRBJ2-7,TRBV4-3,.,.
TGCAGCGTTGACCCCGGACAGGCCCCTAACACTGAAGCTTTCTTT,CSVDPGQAPNTEAFF,TRBJ1-1,TRBV29-1,TRBD1,.
TGTGCCAGCAGTTCACCTCAGCGGGCTGGGGCCAACGTCCTGACTTTC,CASSSPQRAGANVLTF,TRBJ2-6,TRBV27,.,.
TGTGCCAGCAGCTTAACTCCTTTACCCGGGTCTGGTGAGCAGTTCTTC,CASSLTPLPGSGEQFF,TRBJ2-1,TRBV5-6,.,.
TGTGCCAGCAGCGTAAGCGGGGGAACCGGGGAGCTGTTTTTT,CASSVSGGTGELFF,TRBJ2-2,TRBV9,TRBD2,.
TGTGCCAGCAGCTTGGGGGGGAATAACTATGGCTACACCTTC,CASSLGGNNYGYTF,TRBJ1-2,TRBV7-3,.,.
TGTGCCAGCAGCTTGGTTGGACAGGGCCGTGGCTACACCTTC,CASSLVGQGRGYTF,TRBJ1-2,TRBV5-4,TRBD1,.
TGTGCCTCGAGCGGGGTTAGGAGCTCCGGGGAGCTGTTTTTT,CASSGVRSSGELFF,TRBJ2-2,TRBV30,TRBD2,few
TGCGCCAGCTCCGGGAACCTCTCCTACGAGCAGTACTTC,CASSGNLSYEQYF,TRBJ2-7,TRBV10-1,.,.
TGTGCCAGCAGCAAAGCCGGGACAGGGAGTACGAACACTGAAGCTTTCTTT,CASSKAGTGSTNTEAFF,TRBJ1-1,TRBV21-1,.,.
TGTGCCAGCAGTTTACGGGGTACTAATGAAAAACTGTTTTTT,CASSLRGTNEKLFF,TRBJ1-4,TRBV27,.,.
TGTGCCAGCAGTGGGTCGGACAGCCCTCCCTACGAGCAGTACTTC,CASSGSDSPPYEQYF,TRBJ2-7,TRBV6-1,.,.
TGTGCCAGCAGCCACCAGGGTGGCCCTAATGAAAAACTGTTTTTT,CASSHQGGPNEKLFF,TRBJ1-4,TRBV7-2,.,.
TGCAGCGTTGAAGATCCCCGTTTTATAGGACAGGGGATGAACACTGAAGCTTTCTTT,CSVEDPRFIGQGMNTEAFF,TRBJ1-1,TRBV29-1,TRBD1,.
TGCGCCAGCAGCCAAGATAGCCGGGGGGCCACCGGGGAGCTGTTTTTT,CASSQDSRGATGELFF,TRBJ2-2,TRBV4-3,.,few